This T cell receptor (beta chain) was documented in a study of cytomegalovirus exposure and HLA in healthy donors. Study findings and constraints: In vitro assays verified that three CMV-associated chains recognized CMV antigens specifically.

Germline-derived CDR1 and CDR2 are MDHEN and SYDVKM. With V trimmed by 3 bases and J by 6 bases, 6 bases remained unmatched. The CDR3 covers 15 residues. Primers: 60 Vbeta forward and 13 Jbeta reverse. Sequencing used immunoSEQ multiplex PCR; TCRdb keeps in-frame clones, though not all of them. Found here are some 96,000 clones; the top ten clones hold under 4.5%. A remark on this clone: Its antigen is unidentified.

What was sequenced was PBMCs. The sequence was obtained from a woman aged 25 to 39 in good health and CMV-seronegative. The chain recombines TRBV28 with TRBJ2-1; 9 bases fit TRBD1. CDR3 coding DNA: TGTGCCAGCAGTTTCCGGGACAGGGACCTCAATGAGCAGTTCTTC. It codes for CASSFRDRDLNEQFF.